This entry features one TCR beta chain sequence. The antigen is not known. The sample originates from a study of radiotherapy plus CTLA-4 blockade in lung cancer. Those with chemo-refractory metastatic non-small-cell lung cancer were treated with focal radiation combined with CTLA-4 blockade using ipilimumab. Trimming took 1 base from V and 0 from J, leaving 19 bases between them. The CDR3 length is 19 residues. Germline CDR1 SEHNR, CDR2 FQNEAQ (reference sequence). Study-wide results and limits: Best predicting response, reportedly, were early blood T cell clone dynamics, with interferon-beta. Expansion of tumor-derived TCR clones was observed in blood after radiotherapy plus ipilimumab.

This table comes from immunoSEQ multiplex PCR, and its TCRdb copy is limited to in-frame clones, with some not included. The data show 55,000 to 65,000 clones, over 70% seen once. This material consisted of peripheral blood, taken from a patient treated with radiotherapy plus ipilimumab. This chain joins TRBV7-9 and TRBJ1-3; weak D call: TRBD1 (5 bases). The clonotype originates from a human donor with non-small cell lung cancer who had a partial response to radiotherapy plus ipilimumab. The CDR3 here is CASSLVLSGRPFSGNTIYF. The CDR3 nucleotides read TGTGCCAGCAGCTTAGTTTTGTCAGGGCGGCCGTTCTCTGGAAACACCATATATTTT.